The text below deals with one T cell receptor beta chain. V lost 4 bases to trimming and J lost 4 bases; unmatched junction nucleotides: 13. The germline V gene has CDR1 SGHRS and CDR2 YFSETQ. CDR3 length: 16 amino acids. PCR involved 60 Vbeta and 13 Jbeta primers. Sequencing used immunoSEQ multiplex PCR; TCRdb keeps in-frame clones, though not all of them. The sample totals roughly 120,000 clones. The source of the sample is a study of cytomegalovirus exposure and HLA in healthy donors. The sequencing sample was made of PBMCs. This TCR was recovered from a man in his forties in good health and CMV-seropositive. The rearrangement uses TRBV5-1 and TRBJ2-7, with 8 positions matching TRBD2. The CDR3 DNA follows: TGCGCCAGCAGCCCCTCCGGGGGGGAGAAAAATTACGAGCAGTACTTC. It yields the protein CASSPSGGEKNYEQYF.